Sequencing of this T cell receptor beta chain was carried out in a study of patients and donors after allogeneic stem cell transplantation. This CDR3 comprises 13 residues. Trimming stripped 5 bases from V and 5 bases from J, with 10 bases between. Germline CDR1 and CDR2: LGHNT and FRNRAP. TCRdb re-analysed the RT-PCR reads in MiXCR, keeping a single row per CDR3 protein. The sample contains approximately 170,000 distinct CDR3 sequences, 24% of which appear only once. The genes are TRBV12-5 and TRBJ1-5, with D unresolved. The sequencing sample was made of blood, either unsorted or a sorted T cell fraction (not recorded which). The receptor comes from a human donor who was either an allogeneic HSCT recipient or a stem cell or donor lymphocyte infusion donor (not recorded which). It is not recorded whose cells these are; they may come from a transplant donor. The CDR3 spells CASGRSAHQPQHF. The CDR3 DNA reads as TGTGCTAGTGGTAGATCGGCTCATCAGCCCCAGCATTTT.